The rows below give T cell receptor beta chains drawn from one sample of a study of cytomegalovirus exposure and HLA in healthy donors. Produced via immunoSEQ multiplex PCR; TCRdb's table is partial and in-frame only. The table has roughly 120,000 clones, around nine tenths seen once. Sample: PBMCs. These receptor sequences come from a woman aged 25 to 45 in good health and CMV-seropositive. CDR3s include the opening cysteine and the closing phenylalanine or tryptophan. The D gene is left open where the match is weak. Clone sizes are given selectively: once, few, many, or a class where the clone is expanded.

V	size	D	J	DNA	CDR3
TRBV7-3	.	.	TRBJ2-1	TGTGCCAGCAGCCTACTTGGTAGCTTGGATGAGCAGTTCTTC	CASSLLGSLDEQFF
TRBV4-1	.	TRBD2	TRBJ2-2	TGCGCCAGCAGCCAAATAGGGGCTAGCGGGGGTGCGAACACCGGGGAGCTGTTTTTT	CASSQIGASGGANTGELFF
TRBV7-6	.	TRBD2	TRBJ2-7	TGTGCCAGCAGCTCGGGACTAGCCGGGGAGCAGTACTTC	CASSSGLAGEQYF
TRBV13	once	TRBD1	TRBJ2-7	TGTGCCAGCAGCTACCCGGGACAGGGGGCGTACGAGCAGTACTTC	CASSYPGQGAYEQYF
TRBV9	.	.	TRBJ2-3	TGTGCCAGCAGCGGAATAGGACTCCCAGCTACGCAGTATTTT	CASSGIGLPATQYF
TRBV7-2	.	TRBD1	TRBJ1-6	TGTGCCAGCAGCCGCAACCCGGGACAGGGTCAAATGAATTCACCCCTCCACTTT	CASSRNPGQGQMNSPLHF
TRBV5-1	.	.	TRBJ1-2	TGCGCCAGCAGCTTGGCCGCGTGGGGCTCTAACTATGGCTACACCTTC	CASSLAAWGSNYGYTF
TRBV4-2	.	.	TRBJ2-5	TGTGCCAGCAGCCAAGATACGGGTCAAAACGGAGAGACCCAGTACTTC	CASSQDTGQNGETQYF
TRBV5-6	.	TRBD1	TRBJ2-3	TGTGCCAGCAGCCGCGTGACAGGGGGCTCCTATAGCACAGATACGCAGTATTTT	CASSRVTGGSYSTDTQYF
TRBV9	.	.	TRBJ2-3	TGTGCCAGCAGCTCCGCGGGGTCGGGGGTGGATACGCAGTATTTT	CASSSAGSGVDTQYF
TRBV5-4	.	.	TRBJ2-5	TGTGCCAGCAGCAATCAGCACAGTGAAGATGCCCAAGAGACCCAGTACTTC	CASSNQHSEDAQETQYF
TRBV7-2	.	TRBD2	TRBJ2-7	TGTGCCAGCAGCTCTAAGACTAGCGGGGCCCTCTACGAGCAGTACTTC	CASSSKTSGALYEQYF
TRBV5-1	.	.	TRBJ2-5	TGCGCCAGCAGCCCGACAGGGACTCAAGAGACCCAGTACTTC	CASSPTGTQETQYF
TRBV4-3	.	.	TRBJ2-5	TGCGCCAGCAGCCAAGATCGGGGCCAAGAGACCCAGTACTTC	CASSQDRGQETQYF
TRBV7-9	.	.	TRBJ2-7	TGTGCCAGCAGCTTTGGGGCCCCCTACGAGCAGTACTTC	CASSFGAPYEQYF
TRBV5-1	.	.	TRBJ2-5	TGCGCCAGCAGCTTGGCCCGGCTAGGGGAAGAGACCCAGTACTTC	CASSLARLGEETQYF
TRBV5-1	.	.	TRBJ1-4	TGCGCCAGCAGCTTCGGAGGAACGACTAATGAAAAACTGTTTTTT	CASSFGGTTNEKLFF
TRBV30	.	TRBD2	TRBJ2-7	TGTGCCTGGAGCCCGGGAGGGTACGAGCAGTACTTC	CAWSPGGYEQYF
TRBV5-1	.	TRBD2	TRBJ2-7	TGCGCCAGCAGCCGCGGGACTAGGGGGTGGAGTGAGCAGTACTTC	CASSRGTRGWSEQYF
TRBV5-5	.	.	TRBJ1-1	TGTGCCAGCAGCCCGCGGCGCGGGGGAATACTGAACACTGAAGCTTTCTTT	CASSPRRGGILNTEAFF
TRBV9	.	.	TRBJ2-2	TGTGCCAGCAGCGTAGCAGGCGGGACGAACACCGGGGAGCTGTTTTTT	CASSVAGGTNTGELFF
TRBV6-5	.	TRBD2	TRBJ2-7	TGTGCCAGCAGTCCTTGGGGGGGTAAGTACGAGCAGTACTTC	CASSPWGGKYEQYF
TRBV18	.	TRBD1	TRBJ1-2	TGTGCCAGCTCACTGGACAGGGACCCGAGGGGCTATGGCTACACCTTC	CASSLDRDPRGYGYTF
TRBV9	.	TRBD1	TRBJ1-2	TGTGCCAGCAGCCCTGCCTCCCAGACAGGGAAAAACTATGGCTACACCTTC	CASSPASQTGKNYGYTF
TRBV28	.	.	TRBJ2-3	TGTGCCAGCACTAGTAGCACAGATACGCAGTATTTT	CASTSSTDTQYF
TRBV6-5	.	.	TRBJ2-7	TGTGCCAGCAGTTATCTAACAGGCCCCTACGAGCAGTACTTC	CASSYLTGPYEQYF
TRBV7-3	.	.	TRBJ1-1	TGTGCCAGCAGCTTAGGCTCTAACACTGAAGCTTTCTTT	CASSLGSNTEAFF
TRBV6-5	.	TRBD2	TRBJ2-7	TGTGCCAGCAGTTACAAAGCGGGGGGCGCCTACGAGCAGTACTTC	CASSYKAGGAYEQYF
TRBV5-4	once	.	TRBJ2-6	TGTGCCAGCAGCTCGAGGGAGGCTGGGGCCAACGTCCTGACTTTC	CASSSREAGANVLTF
TRBV18	.	TRBD1	TRBJ2-7	TGTGCCAGCTCGCCCGGGACAGGGTTCTACGAGCAGTACTTC	CASSPGTGFYEQYF
TRBV4-3	.	TRBD1	TRBJ1-2	TGCGCCAGCAGCCGAGATTTAAATGACAGGGGGCACGGCGGCTACACCTTC	CASSRDLNDRGHGGYTF
TRBV6-1	.	TRBD1	TRBJ1-4	TGTGCCAGCAGAAATACAGGGGGCTGGGGTGAAAAACTGTTTTTT	CASRNTGGWGEKLFF
TRBV2	.	.	TRBJ2-1	TGTGCCAGCAGTGAATCAGGGGGAGGCTACAATGAGCAGTTCTTC	CASSESGGGYNEQFF
TRBV5-4	.	TRBD2	TRBJ2-1	TGTGCCGCCGGCCAACTAGCGGGAGTTAGAGATGAGCAGTTCTTC	CAAGQLAGVRDEQFF
TRBV7-8	.	.	TRBJ2-5	TGTGCCAGCAGCTTGGCGGGACGGCGGGACCAGTACTTC	CASSLAGRRDQYF
TRBV30	.	.	TRBJ1-1	TGTGCCTGGAGTGTTTCCAGGGGAAGAGCTTTCTTT	CAWSVSRGRAFF
TRBV11-2	.	.	TRBJ2-2	TGTGCCAGCAGCCGTTCGGTCACCGGGGAGCTGTTTTTT	CASSRSVTGELFF
TRBV7-3	.	.	TRBJ2-3	TGTGCCAGCAGCCCAATCGGGGGTAACACAGATACGCAGTATTTT	CASSPIGGNTDTQYF
TRBV5-1	.	TRBD2	TRBJ2-1	TGCGCCAGCAGCTTGGGCGGGAGCTCCTACAATGAGCAGTTCTTC	CASSLGGSSYNEQFF
TRBV19	.	.	TRBJ2-2	TGTGCCAGTATCAGAACGAACACCGGGGAGCTGTTTTTT	CASIRTNTGELFF
TRBV7-3	.	TRBD2	TRBJ2-3	TGTGCCAGCAGCGCTAGCGGGAGCACAGATACGCAGTATTTT	CASSASGSTDTQYF
TRBV5-1	.	TRBD2	TRBJ2-7	TGCGCCAGCAGCTTGGTTGATAGCGGGAGAGGTTACGAGCAGTACTTC	CASSLVDSGRGYEQYF
TRBV19	.	TRBD1	TRBJ1-6	TGTGCCAGTGGGACAGGCCTGAATTCACCCCTCCACTTT	CASGTGLNSPLHF